This entry describes one T cell receptor (beta chain). Its antigen is unidentified. Germline V CDR1 and CDR2: SGHNT, YYREEE (reference sequence). Trimming took 2 bases from V and 0 from J, leaving 8 bases between them. This CDR3 comprises 14 residues. This record comes from a study of cytomegalovirus exposure and HLA in healthy donors. Overall study results and limits: Being productive about 90% or about 30% of the time was typical of most TCR beta V segments in an earlier analysis. Later work found that TCR association rates differed between HLA loci; DRB1 had the most and HLA-C the fewest. A cluster of highly shared sequence variants was likely a sequencing artifact. Analysis was carried out at a later point, and it linked a missense DCLRE1C variant to TCR beta V- and J-gene trimming.

PCR was performed using 60 Vbeta and 13 Jbeta primers. Clones were read by immunoSEQ multiplex PCR, and TCRdb kept only the in-frame ones, dropping some. The sample comprises 160,000 or so clones, roughly 80% of which are singletons, and about 4.5% rests with the top ten. The sample consisted of PBMCs. The chain employs TRBV5-4 and TRBJ1-1, with unresolved D. This clonotype was sampled from a man aged 35-49 years in good health and CMV-seronegative. CDR3: CASSFADLNTEAFF. In DNA form, the CDR3 reads TGTGCCAGCAGCTTTGCAGACTTGAACACTGAAGCTTTCTTT.